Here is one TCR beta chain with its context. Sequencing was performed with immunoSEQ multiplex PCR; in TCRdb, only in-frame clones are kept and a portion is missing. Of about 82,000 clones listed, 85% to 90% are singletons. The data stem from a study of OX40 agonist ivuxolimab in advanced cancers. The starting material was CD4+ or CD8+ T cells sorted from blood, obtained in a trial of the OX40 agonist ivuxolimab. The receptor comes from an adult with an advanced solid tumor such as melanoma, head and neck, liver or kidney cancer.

CDR3 loop: CASKLGRLSGNTIYF. The CDR3 coding sequence is TGTGCCAGCAAGTTGGGACGGCTCTCTGGAAACACCATATATTTT. The chain couples TRBV6-1 to TRBJ1-3; D possibly corresponds to TRBD1 (5 bases). Deletions cut 7 bases from V and 0 bases from J, with 13 bases between. This CDR3 contains 15 residues. Germline-derived CDR1 and CDR2 are MNHNS and SASEGT.